The 2 T cell receptor beta chains in this list originate from one sample, sequenced in a study of molecular identifiers for immune sequencing clone quantification (dated by TCRdb to 2016 to 2019). Library generation was performed with PCR. The instrument given in TCRdb is Illumina HiSeq 4000. TCRdb reanalyzed the raw reads on its own, using fastp at Q25 for trimming and MiXCR for clone calling, and kept in-frame beta chains. For every CDR3 protein sequence, its rows merge into one entry that carries the most common genes and DNA. The sample records approximately 60,000 distinct CDR3 sequences, over 15% of which are singletons. The ten largest clones represent about 1.5% of the sample. The material sequenced was naive CD8+ T cells from blood, with Jurkat cell RNA spiked in. The label giving this sample's cell subset or site can be read as: FACS-sorted CD8+CD4-CCR7+CD45RA+ naive T cells. The source is a human donor in good health. Some libraries in this study had Jurkat cell RNA spiked in.

In its sample, this clonotype was seen many times. V is TRBV6-5 and J is TRBJ2-3; TRBD2 matches at 9 bases. This CDR3 is built from 15 residues. Looked up from germline, CDR1 is MNHEY and CDR2 is SVGAGI. The V segment lost 4 bases and the J segment 5 bases; nucleotides outside the gene matches: 7. CDR3 sequence (DNA): TGTGCCAGCAGTTTAATTAGCGGGAGTGGAGATACGCAGTATTTT. It specifies CASSLISGSGDTQYF.

This clonotype appeared a few times. The chain recombines TRBV24-1 with TRBJ1-1, with D possibly being TRBD1 (6 bases). This CDR3 has 13 residues. V lost 4 bases to trimming and J lost 10 bases, with 15 bases between them. Germline lookup yields CDR1 KGHDR and CDR2 SFDVKD. For the CDR3, the DNA is TGTGCCACCAGTGACCTACAGGGTCAGGCAGCTTTCTTT. This sequence encodes CATSDLQGQAAFF.